The clone carrying this T cell receptor (beta chain) was counted once. This record comes from a study of blood T cell repertoires in COVID-19. This CDR3 comprises 15 residues. V lost 2 bases, J lost 6 bases, and 6 bases stayed unmatched. In germline, CDR1 is SEHNR, CDR2 FQNEAQ (reference sequence). TCRdb's table, derived via immunoSEQ multiplex PCR, lists solely in-frame clones and lacks some. This table has roughly 64,000 clones, 80% to 90% appearing once. The sequence was collected from a man in his forties with acute or convalescent COVID-19. The specimen was peripheral blood. V and J are TRBV7-9 and TRBJ2-1, with TRBD2 identical over 8 bases. In DNA, the CDR3 is TGTGCCAGCAGCTTACCCGGGGCGGGGGGCAATGAGCAGTTCTTC. It codes for CASSLPGAGGNEQFF.